These 5 T cell receptor beta chains were sequenced from one sample in a study of ipilimumab plus nivolumab after autologous stem cell transplantation. Profiling relied on immunoSEQ multiplex PCR, and the TCRdb table lists in-frame clones only, not all of them. The table shows fewer than 45,000 clones, with around 93% occurring only once. This sample comprised PBMCs, obtained in a trial of ipilimumab plus nivolumab as post-transplant consolidation. These receptors were taken from a male donor with multiple myeloma.

The chain has TRBV5-1 and TRBJ2-5, with D perhaps matching TRBD1 (6 bases). The last part of the DNA fits TRBJ2-7 better; the J call may be wrong. This CDR3 is built from 15 residues. CDR1 is SGHRS, CDR2 YFSETQ, per germline. Here the CDR3 reads CASSMSDRSLFEQYF. The DNA of the CDR3 is TGCGCCAGCAGCATGTCGGACAGATCGTTATTCGAGCAGTACTTC.

The chain links TRBV27 to TRBJ2-7, with D unclear. V dropped 6 bases and J dropped 1 base, with 16 bases sitting between them. The germline gives CDR1 MNHEY, CDR2 SMNVEV (reference sequence). CDR3 length equals 15 residues. The CDR3 bases are TGTGCCAGCAGCCCCCGACTGAGGTTATCCTACGAGCAGTACTTC. It is translated as CASSPRLRLSYEQYF.

The chain carries TRBV7-6 and TRBJ2-7; D gene unclear. Germline V gene lookup returns CDR1 SGHVS and CDR2 FNYEAQ. This CDR3 contains 14 residues. Trimming shortened V by 3 bases and J by 0 bases, and 9 bases separated the two germline ends. The CDR3 sequence: CASSLTRSSYEQYF. CDR3 DNA: TGTGCCAGCAGCTTGACAAGGAGCTCCTACGAGCAGTACTTC. Full variable domain (remainder filled in from reference TRBV7-6 and TRBJ2-7): GAGVSQSPRYKVTKRGQDVALRCDPISGHVSLYWYRQALGQGPEFLTYFNYEAQQDKSGLPNDRFSAERPEGSISTLTIQRTEQRDSAMYRCASSLTRSSYEQYFGPGTRLTVT.

This clone was detected a few times. The chain uses TRBV5-5 and TRBJ1-6; D unclear. The CDR3 contains 14 residues. V was pared by 0 bases and J by 5 bases, with 6 bases between. CDR1 SGHKS and CDR2 YYEKEE come from the germline V gene (reference sequence). The CDR3: CASSLDTNNSPLHF. In DNA, the CDR3 is TGTGCCAGCAGCTTGGACACCAATAATTCACCCCTCCACTTT. The full variable domain, completed using reference TRBV5-5 and TRBJ1-6, is DAGVTQSPTHLIKTRGQQVTLRCSPISGHKSVSWYQQVLGQGPQFIFQYYEKEERGRGNFPDRFSARQFPNYSSELNVNALLLGDSALYLCASSLDTNNSPLHFGNGTRLTVT.

This clone was counted once. The gene calls are TRBV9 and TRBJ2-2; a weak D match, TRBD2 (6 bases). V was pared by 3 bases and J by 5 bases, with 8 bases between. The CDR3 is 13 residues long. CDR1 is SGDLS, CDR2 YYNGEE, per germline. The CDR3 loop reads CASSEGTTGELFF. CDR3 nucleotide sequence: TGTGCCAGCAGCGAGGGGACTACCGGGGAGCTGTTTTTT.